This TCR beta chain comes out of a study of control samples from healthy donors and cancer patients. The CDR3 runs to 15 residues. J was trimmed by 4 bases and V by 5 bases; bases with no gene match: 6. Germline V gives CDR1 MNHEY, CDR2 SVGEGT. Profiling relied on immunoSEQ multiplex PCR, and the TCRdb table lists in-frame clones only, not all of them. The data show around 150,000 clones, with 85% to 90% seen just once and over 1.5% held by the top ten. The rearrangement links TRBV6-2 or TRBV6-3 to TRBJ2-1, with TRBD1 matching over 9 bases. The sequencing input was blood. This TCR was sampled from a man aged 18 to 30 in good health. The CDR3 region has the DNA TGTGCCAGCAGTACGCGACAGGGGGGGTACAATGAGCAGTTCTTC. Protein: CASSTRQGGYNEQFF.